The clone carrying this TCR beta chain was detected a few times. Using a J-beta primer mix together with a sample-barcoded 5' primer, a second PCR was run for roughly 6 to 12 cycles. TCRdb reprocessed the 5' RACE reads via MiXCR and lists one record per CDR3 protein. The sample records 700,000 to 850,000 distinct CDR3 sequences, about 48% being singletons. This sample is drawn from a study of blood T cells in healthy people across ages. The wider study: About one barcoded beta molecule per two T cells came from capture by template switching.

Germline lookup yields CDR1 LGHDT and CDR2 YNNKEL (reference sequence). V shed 0 bases, J shed 11 bases, and the junction held 4 bases outside the gene matches. The CDR3 is made up of 14 amino acids. This sequence originates from a man aged 80 or over in good health. Specimen: blood. The gene calls are TRBV3-1 and TRBJ2-1; 10 bases are a match to TRBD2. The CDR3 bases are TGTGCCAGCAGCCAAGAAACTAGCGGGGCTCAGCAGTTCTTC. Its protein is CASSQETSGAQQFF.